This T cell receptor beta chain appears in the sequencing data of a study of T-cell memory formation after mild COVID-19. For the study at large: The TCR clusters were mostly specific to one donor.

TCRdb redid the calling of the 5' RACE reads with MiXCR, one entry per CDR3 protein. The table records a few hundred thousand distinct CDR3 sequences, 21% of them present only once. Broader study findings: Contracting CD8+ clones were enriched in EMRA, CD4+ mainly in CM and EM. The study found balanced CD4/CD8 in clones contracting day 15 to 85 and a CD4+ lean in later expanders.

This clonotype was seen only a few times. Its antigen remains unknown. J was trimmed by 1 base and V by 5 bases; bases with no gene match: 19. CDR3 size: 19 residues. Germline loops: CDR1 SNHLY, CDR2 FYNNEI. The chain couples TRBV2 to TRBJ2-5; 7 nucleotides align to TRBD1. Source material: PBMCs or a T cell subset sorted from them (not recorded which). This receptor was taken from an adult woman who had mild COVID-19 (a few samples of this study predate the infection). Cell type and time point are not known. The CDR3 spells CASSPYRGGSGKFQETQYF. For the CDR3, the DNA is TGTGCCAGCAGTCCCTACAGGGGTGGGTCCGGAAAGTTCCAAGAGACCCAGTACTTC.